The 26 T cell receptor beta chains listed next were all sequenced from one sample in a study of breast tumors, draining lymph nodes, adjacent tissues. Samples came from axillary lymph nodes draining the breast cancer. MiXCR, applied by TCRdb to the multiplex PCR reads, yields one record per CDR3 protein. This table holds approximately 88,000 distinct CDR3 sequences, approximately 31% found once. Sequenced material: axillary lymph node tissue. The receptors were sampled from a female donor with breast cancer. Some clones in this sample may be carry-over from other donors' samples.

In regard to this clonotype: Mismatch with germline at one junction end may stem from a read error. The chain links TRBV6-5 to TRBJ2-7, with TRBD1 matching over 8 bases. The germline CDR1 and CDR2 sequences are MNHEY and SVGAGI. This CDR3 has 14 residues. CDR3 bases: TGTGCCAGCAGTCCTCGACAGGGGTCCTACGGGCAGTACTTC. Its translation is CASSPRQGSYGQYF.

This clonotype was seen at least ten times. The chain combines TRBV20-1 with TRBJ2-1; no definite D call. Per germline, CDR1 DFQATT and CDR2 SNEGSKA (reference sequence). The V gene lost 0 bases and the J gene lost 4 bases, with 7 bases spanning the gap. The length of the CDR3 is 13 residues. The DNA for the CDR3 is TGCAGTGCTAGAGACCGGAAATACAATGAGCAGTTCTTC. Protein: CSARDRKYNEQFF.

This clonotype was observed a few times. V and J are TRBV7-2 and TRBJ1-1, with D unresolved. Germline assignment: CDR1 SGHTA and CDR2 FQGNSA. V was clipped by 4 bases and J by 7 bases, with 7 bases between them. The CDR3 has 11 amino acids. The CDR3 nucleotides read TGTGCCAGCAGCTCCGGGAGTGAAGCTTTCTTT. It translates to CASSSGSEAFF.

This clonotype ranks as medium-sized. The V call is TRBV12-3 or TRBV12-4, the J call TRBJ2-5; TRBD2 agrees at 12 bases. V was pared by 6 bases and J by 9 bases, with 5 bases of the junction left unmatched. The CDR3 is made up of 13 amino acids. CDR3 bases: TGTGCCAGCAGCTCTAGCGGGAGGGAAGCCCAGTACTTC. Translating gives CASSSSGREAQYF.

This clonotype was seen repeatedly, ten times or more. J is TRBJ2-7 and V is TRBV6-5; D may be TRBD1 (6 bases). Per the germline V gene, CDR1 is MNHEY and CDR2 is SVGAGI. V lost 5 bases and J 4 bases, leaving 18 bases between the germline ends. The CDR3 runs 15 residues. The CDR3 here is CASSHRVGRGYEQYF. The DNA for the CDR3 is TGTGCCAGCAGTCACCGCGTCGGCAGGGGATACGAGCAGTACTTC.

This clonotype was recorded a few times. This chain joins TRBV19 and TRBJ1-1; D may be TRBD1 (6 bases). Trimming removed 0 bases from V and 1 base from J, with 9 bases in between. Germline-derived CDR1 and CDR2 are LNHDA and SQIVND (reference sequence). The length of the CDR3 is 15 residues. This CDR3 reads CASSIDLTGNTEAFF. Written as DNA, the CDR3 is TGTGCCAGTAGTATAGATTTGACAGGGAACACTGAAGCTTTCTTT.

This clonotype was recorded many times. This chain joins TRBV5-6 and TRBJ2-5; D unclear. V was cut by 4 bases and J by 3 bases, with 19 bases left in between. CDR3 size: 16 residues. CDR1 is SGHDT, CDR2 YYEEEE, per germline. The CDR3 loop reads CASSPGVFGVEETQYF. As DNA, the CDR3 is TGTGCCAGCAGCCCCGGAGTGTTCGGTGTTGAAGAGACCCAGTACTTC.

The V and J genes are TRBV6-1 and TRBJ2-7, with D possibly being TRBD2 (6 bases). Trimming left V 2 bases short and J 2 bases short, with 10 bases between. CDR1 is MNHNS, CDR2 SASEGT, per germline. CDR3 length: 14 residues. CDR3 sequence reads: CASSEWSGPYEQYF. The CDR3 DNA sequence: TGTGCCAGCAGTGAATGGAGCGGGCCCTACGAGCAGTACTTC.

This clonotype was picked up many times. The CDR3 region is CSARGTSGRESDTQYF. In DNA, the CDR3 is TGCAGTGCTAGAGGGACTAGCGGGAGGGAGTCAGATACGCAGTATTTT. This chain connects TRBV20-1 to TRBJ2-3, with TRBD2 matching 15 bases. V shed 1 base and J 4 bases; nucleotides not matched to a gene: 3. Germline loops: CDR1 DFQATT, CDR2 SNEGSKA (reference sequence). The CDR3 runs to 16 residues.

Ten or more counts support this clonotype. CDR3 bases: TGTGCCAGCAGCTTAAAGGTCACAGATACGCAGTATTTT. Its protein product is CASSLKVTDTQYF. This chain uses TRBV7-3 with TRBJ2-3; no clear D. The length of the CDR3 is 13 residues. Germline CDR1 is SGHTA and CDR2 is FQGTGA. V lost 1 base and J lost 2, with 4 bases in between.

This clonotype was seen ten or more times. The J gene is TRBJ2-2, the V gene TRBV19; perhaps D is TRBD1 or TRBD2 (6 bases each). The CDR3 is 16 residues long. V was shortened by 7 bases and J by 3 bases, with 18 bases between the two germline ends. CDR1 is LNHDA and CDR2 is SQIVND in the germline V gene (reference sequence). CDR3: CASNSRGRMDTGELFF. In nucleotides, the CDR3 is TGTGCCAGTAATTCCCGGGGGCGCATGGACACCGGGGAGCTGTTTTTT. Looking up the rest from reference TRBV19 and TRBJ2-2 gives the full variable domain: DGGITQSPKYLFRKEGQNVTLSCEQNLNHDAMYWYRQDPGQGLRLIYYSQIVNDFQKGDIAEGYSVSREKKESFPLTVTSAQKNPTAFYLCASNSRGRMDTGELFFGEGSRLTVL.

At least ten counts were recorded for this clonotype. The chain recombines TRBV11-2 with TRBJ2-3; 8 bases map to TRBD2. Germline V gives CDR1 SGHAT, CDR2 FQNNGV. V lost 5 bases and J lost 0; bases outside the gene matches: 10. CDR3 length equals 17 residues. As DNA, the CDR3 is TGTGCCAGCAGCCAAGGGTTAGCGGGGCGTAGCACAGATACGCAGTATTTT. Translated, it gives CASSQGLAGRSTDTQYF.

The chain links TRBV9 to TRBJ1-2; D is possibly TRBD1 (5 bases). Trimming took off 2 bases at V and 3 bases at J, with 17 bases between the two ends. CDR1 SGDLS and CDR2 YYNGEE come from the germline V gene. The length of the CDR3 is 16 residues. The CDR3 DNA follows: TGTGCCAGCAGCGTGAGCCAGGTGGGGGAGGACTATGGCTACACCTTC. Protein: CASSVSQVGEDYGYTF.

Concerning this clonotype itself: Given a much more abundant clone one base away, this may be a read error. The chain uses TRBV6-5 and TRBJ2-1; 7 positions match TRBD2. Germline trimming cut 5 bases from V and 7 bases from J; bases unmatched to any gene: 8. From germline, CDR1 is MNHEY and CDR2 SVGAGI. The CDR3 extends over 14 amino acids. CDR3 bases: TGTGCCAGCAGTCCCCGGACTAGTTTGAATGAGCAGTTCTTC. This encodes CASSPRTSLNEQFF.

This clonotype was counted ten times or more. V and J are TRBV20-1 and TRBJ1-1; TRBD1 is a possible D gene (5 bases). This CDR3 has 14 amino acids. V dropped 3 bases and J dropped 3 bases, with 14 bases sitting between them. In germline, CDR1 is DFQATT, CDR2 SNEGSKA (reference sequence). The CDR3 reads CSARRAGKDTEAFF. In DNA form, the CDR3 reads TGCAGTGCTAGGAGGGCAGGGAAAGACACTGAAGCTTTCTTT.

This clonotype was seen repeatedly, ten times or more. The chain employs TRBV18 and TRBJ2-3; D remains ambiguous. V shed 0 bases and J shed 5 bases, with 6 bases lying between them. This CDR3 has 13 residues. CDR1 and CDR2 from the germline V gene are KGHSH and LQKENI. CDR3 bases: TGTGCCAGCTCACCACCCAATGGAGATACGCAGTATTTT. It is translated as CASSPPNGDTQYF.

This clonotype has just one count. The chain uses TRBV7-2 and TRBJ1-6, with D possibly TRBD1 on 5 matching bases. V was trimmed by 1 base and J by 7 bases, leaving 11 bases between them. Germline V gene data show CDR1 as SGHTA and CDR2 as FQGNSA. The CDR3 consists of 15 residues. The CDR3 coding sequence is TGTGCCAGCAGCTTAGTAGAGGGACGAAATTCACCCCTCCACTTT. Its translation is CASSLVEGRNSPLHF.

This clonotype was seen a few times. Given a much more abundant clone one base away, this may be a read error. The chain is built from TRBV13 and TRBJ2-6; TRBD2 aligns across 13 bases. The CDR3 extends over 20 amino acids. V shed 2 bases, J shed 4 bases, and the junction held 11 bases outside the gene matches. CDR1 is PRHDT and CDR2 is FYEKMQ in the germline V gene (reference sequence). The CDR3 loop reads CASSLLGTSGTEVGANVLTF. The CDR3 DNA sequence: TGTGCCAGCAGCTTACTCGGGACTAGCGGGACAGAAGTGGGGGCCAACGTCCTGACTTTC.

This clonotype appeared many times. CDR3 nucleotide sequence: TGCAGTGCCTTTTTGTCTGGGGTCTCCAATCAGCCCCAGCATTTT. Protein sequence: CSAFLSGVSNQPQHF. This chain uses TRBV20-1 with TRBJ1-5; D call uncertain. The CDR3 loop spans 15 amino acids. Germline V gives CDR1 DFQATT, CDR2 SNEGSKA (reference sequence). V was pared by 6 bases and J by 3 bases, with 18 bases between.

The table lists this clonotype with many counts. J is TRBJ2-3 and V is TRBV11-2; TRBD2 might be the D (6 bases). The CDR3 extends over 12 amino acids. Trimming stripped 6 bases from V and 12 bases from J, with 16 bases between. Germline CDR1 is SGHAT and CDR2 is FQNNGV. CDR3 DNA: TGTGCCAGCAGTTCGAGTGGAGGGGCACAGTATTTT. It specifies CASSSSGGAQYF.

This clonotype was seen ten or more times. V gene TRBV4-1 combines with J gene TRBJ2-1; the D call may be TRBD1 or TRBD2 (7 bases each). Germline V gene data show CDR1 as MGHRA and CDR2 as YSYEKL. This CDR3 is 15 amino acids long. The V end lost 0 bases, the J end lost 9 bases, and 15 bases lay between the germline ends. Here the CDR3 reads CASSQEGGGSREQFF. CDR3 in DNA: TGCGCCAGCAGCCAAGAAGGGGGCGGGAGCCGTGAGCAGTTCTTC.

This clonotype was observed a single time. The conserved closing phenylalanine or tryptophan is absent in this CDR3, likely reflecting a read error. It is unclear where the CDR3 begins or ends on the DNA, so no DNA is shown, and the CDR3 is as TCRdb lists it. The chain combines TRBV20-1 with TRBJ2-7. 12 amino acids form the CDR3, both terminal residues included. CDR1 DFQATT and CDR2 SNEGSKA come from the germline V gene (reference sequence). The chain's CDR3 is CSAYDRSHEQHL.

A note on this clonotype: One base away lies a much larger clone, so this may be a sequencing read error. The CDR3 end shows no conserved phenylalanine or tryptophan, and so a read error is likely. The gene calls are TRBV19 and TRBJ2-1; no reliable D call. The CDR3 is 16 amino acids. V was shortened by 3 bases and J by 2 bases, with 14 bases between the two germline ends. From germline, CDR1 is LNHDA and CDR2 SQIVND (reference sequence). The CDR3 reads CASSMVASATYNEQFS. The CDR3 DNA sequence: TGTGCCAGTAGTATGGTGGCGAGCGCAACCTACAATGAGCAGTTCTCC.

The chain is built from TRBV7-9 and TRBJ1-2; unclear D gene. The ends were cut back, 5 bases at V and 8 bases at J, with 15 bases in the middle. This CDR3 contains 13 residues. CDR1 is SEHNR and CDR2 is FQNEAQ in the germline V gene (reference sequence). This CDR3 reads CASSLLASRGYTF. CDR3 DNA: TGTGCCAGCAGCCTTCTTGCCTCTCGGGGCTACACCTTC.

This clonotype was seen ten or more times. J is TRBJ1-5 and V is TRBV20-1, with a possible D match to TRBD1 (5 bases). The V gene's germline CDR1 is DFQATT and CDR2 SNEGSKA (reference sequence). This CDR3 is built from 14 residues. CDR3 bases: TGCAGCGCCCCGGCCCGACAGAGCAATCAGCCCCAGCATTTT. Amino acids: CSAPARQSNQPQHF.

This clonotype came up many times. CDR3 DNA: TGTGCCAGCAGCCACGGGACAGCCAAGGCGTATTTT. Its protein product is CASSHGTAKAYF. The rearrangement uses TRBV14 and TRBJ2-3; TRBD1 agrees at 7 bases. This CDR3 region has 12 residues. Germline V gene sequence: CDR1 SGHDN, CDR2 FVKESK. V was pared by 3 bases and J by 14 bases, with 8 bases of the junction left unmatched.